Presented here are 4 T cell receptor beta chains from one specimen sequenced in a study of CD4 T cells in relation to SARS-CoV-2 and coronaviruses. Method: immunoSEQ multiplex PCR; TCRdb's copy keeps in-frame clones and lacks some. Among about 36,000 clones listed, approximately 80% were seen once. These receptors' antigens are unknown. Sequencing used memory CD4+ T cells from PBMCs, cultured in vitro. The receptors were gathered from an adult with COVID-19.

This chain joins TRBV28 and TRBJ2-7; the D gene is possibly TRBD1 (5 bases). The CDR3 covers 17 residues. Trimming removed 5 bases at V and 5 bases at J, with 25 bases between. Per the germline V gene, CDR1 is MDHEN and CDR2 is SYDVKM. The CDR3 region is CASSPHLGSGSIHEQYF. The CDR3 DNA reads TGTGCCAGCAGTCCCCACCTAGGGTCAGGGTCCATCCACGAGCAGTACTTC.

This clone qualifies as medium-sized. The CDR3 protein is CASGLTYEQYF. The CDR3 DNA reads TGTGCCAGCGGACTGACCTACGAGCAGTACTTC. This chain links TRBV28 with TRBJ2-7; possible D gene TRBD2, 5 bases. CDR1 MDHEN and CDR2 SYDVKM come from the germline V gene. The CDR3 loop spans 11 amino acids. V was clipped by 8 bases and J by 2 bases, with 7 bases between them.

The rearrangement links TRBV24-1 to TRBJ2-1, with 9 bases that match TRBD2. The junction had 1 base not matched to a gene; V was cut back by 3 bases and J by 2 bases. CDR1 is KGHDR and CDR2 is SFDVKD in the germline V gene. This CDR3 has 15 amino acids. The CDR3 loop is CATSDPSGAYNEQFF. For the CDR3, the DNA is TGTGCCACCAGTGATCCTAGCGGGGCCTACAATGAGCAGTTCTTC.

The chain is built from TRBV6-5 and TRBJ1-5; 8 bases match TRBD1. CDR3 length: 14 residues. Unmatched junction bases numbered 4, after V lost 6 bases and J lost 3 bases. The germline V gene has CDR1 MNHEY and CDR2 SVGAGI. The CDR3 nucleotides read TGTGCCAGCAGGCAGGGGGCCAACAATCAGCCCCAGCATTTT. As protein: CASRQGANNQPQHF.